Here is one T cell receptor (beta chain) with its context. CDR1 is SGHTA and CDR2 is FQGTGA in the germline V gene. V shed 5 bases, J shed 5 bases, and the junction held 5 bases outside the gene matches. This CDR3 comprises 14 residues. Source study methods: Reference gene primer amplification gave nucleated cell count estimates. Produced via immunoSEQ multiplex PCR; TCRdb's table is partial and in-frame only. That table gives V, J and clone size, and the DNA gave D and trimming. Here the sample spans 130,000 to 150,000 clones, approximately 89% being singletons. This specimen belongs to a study of blood T cell repertoires in COVID-19. Study context: From the United States, Italy and Spain came samples of acute and convalescent COVID-19.

The TCR was taken from a human donor in a cohort sampled during active COVID-19. The sample taken for sequencing was peripheral blood. V usage is TRBV7-3 and J usage is TRBJ2-3; 9 bases map to TRBD2. CDR3: CASSLSGGLDTQYF. CDR3 DNA: TGTGCCAGCAGCCTTAGCGGGGGCTTAGATACGCAGTATTTT.